This is a list of T cell receptor beta chains from one sample in a study of radiotherapy plus CTLA-4 blockade in lung cancer. Data came from immunoSEQ multiplex PCR; TCRdb stores just in-frame clones and leaves some out. Here the sample spans around 110,000 clones, more than 70% being singletons. The source material was peripheral blood, sampled from a patient treated with radiotherapy plus ipilimumab. The source of these receptors is a human donor with non-small cell lung cancer that progressed on radiotherapy plus ipilimumab. Some clones in this sample may be carry-over from other donors' samples. Each CDR3 is given with its conserved first and last residue. A D gene is named only where the DNA matches it firmly. The size field is filled for only some rows; it gives once, few, many or a size class.

V gene	J gene	clone size	D gene	CDR3 DNA	CDR3 protein
TRBV6-6	TRBJ1-1	NA	NA	TGTGCCAGCAGTTACTCGATGGCAGAGGAAGCTTTCTTT	CASSYSMAEEAFF
TRBV5-6	TRBJ2-1	NA	NA	TGTGCCAGCAGCTTTGGTCATACAATCATCAATGAGCAGTTCTTC	CASSFGHTIINEQFF
TRBV5-1	TRBJ2-1	NA	TRBD1	TGCGCCAGCAGCTTGGCCATAGGACAGGTCTACAATGAGCAGTTCTTC	CASSLAIGQVYNEQFF
TRBV9	TRBJ1-6	NA	NA	TGTGCCAGCAGTCCCAGCGAGAATTCACCCCTCCACTTT	CASSPSENSPLHF
TRBV7-2	TRBJ1-2	NA	NA	TGTGCCAGCAGCTCCGGGACGGCCTATGGCTACACCTTC	CASSSGTAYGYTF
TRBV7-8	TRBJ2-2	NA	NA	TGTGCCAGCAGCTTCCGGACCGGGGAGCTGTTTTTT	CASSFRTGELFF
TRBV5-1	TRBJ2-4	NA	NA	TGCGCCAGCAGCTTGGTTGTAGGGCAGGCCATTCAGTACTTC	CASSLVVGQAIQYF
TRBV28	TRBJ1-2	few	NA	TGTGCCAGCTCAGGAAACTATGGCTACACCTTC	CASSGNYGYTF
TRBV7-9	TRBJ2-5	NA	TRBD1	TGTGCCAGCAGCCTCCAGACAGGGGAAGAGACCCAGTACTTC	CASSLQTGEETQYF
TRBV5-8	TRBJ1-2	NA	NA	TGTGCCAGCAGCCCGGAGTGGGACTATGGCTACACCTTC	CASSPEWDYGYTF
TRBV7-3	TRBJ2-1	NA	NA	TGTGCCAGCGCCCTGGCAGGGGTCAATGAGCAGTTCTTC	CASALAGVNEQFF
TRBV27	TRBJ1-1	NA	NA	TGTGCCAGCAGTTTATCAGGGTACACTGAAGCTTTCTTT	CASSLSGYTEAFF
TRBV29-1	TRBJ1-2	NA	NA	TGCAGCGTTTCTCCACGAAACTATGGCTACACCTTC	CSVSPRNYGYTF
TRBV10-3	TRBJ2-7	few	TRBD1	TGTGCCATCAGGAAGGACAGGGGGCACTACGAGCAGTACTTC	CAIRKDRGHYEQYF
TRBV5-1	TRBJ2-3	NA	TRBD1	TGCGCCAGCAGCTTCCGGGACAGCGCGGATACGCAGTATTTT	CASSFRDSADTQYF
TRBV2	TRBJ2-5	NA	TRBD2	TGTGCCAGCAGTGATACAGCTAGCGGGGAGACCCAGTACTTC	CASSDTASGETQYF
TRBV15	TRBJ1-6	NA	NA	TGTGCCACCAGCAGAGGGACTACGGATTCACCCCTCCACTTT	CATSRGTTDSPLHF
TRBV2	TRBJ1-6	NA	NA	TGTGCCAGCAGTGAGACGGGGCAGGGGAATGGATCACCCCTCCACTTT	CASSETGQGNGSPLHF
TRBV19	TRBJ1-5	few	TRBD1	TGTGCCAGTAGAATCGGTGGGGGACAGGGTAATCAGCCCCAGCATTTT	CASRIGGGQGNQPQHF
TRBV2	TRBJ1-1	NA	NA	TGTGCCACCGCCGGAATGAACACTGAAGCTTTCTTT	CATAGMNTEAFF
TRBV7-9	TRBJ1-6	few	NA	TGTGCCAGCAGCCCCTGGACAGCCTATTCACCCCTCCACTTT	CASSPWTAYSPLHF
TRBV13	TRBJ2-7	once	TRBD1	TGTGCCAGCAGCCCAATCCGGGACAGGGCCTACGAGCAGTACTTC	CASSPIRDRAYEQYF
TRBV7-3	TRBJ1-1	few	NA	TGTGCCAGCAGCTTAACGGGGGGTATGAACACTGAAGCTTTCTTT	CASSLTGGMNTEAFF
TRBV6-1	TRBJ2-1	once	NA	TGTGCCAGCAGTCAGGAGCTAACCTACAATGAGCAGTTCTTC	CASSQELTYNEQFF
TRBV21-1	TRBJ1-6	NA	NA	TGTGCCAGCAGCAGACAGGGGGCTTATTATAATTCACCCCTCCACTTT	CASSRQGAYYNSPLHF
TRBV25-1	TRBJ1-2	NA	NA	TGTGCCAGCACTATGGACAACTATGGCTACACCTTC	CASTMDNYGYTF
TRBV9	TRBJ2-7	once	NA	TGTGCCAGCAGCGTTGGCCTCCTGGGGAACTACGAGCAGTACTTC	CASSVGLLGNYEQYF
TRBV5-4	TRBJ1-2	NA	NA	TGTGCCAGCAGCTTGTCAGGGGTAAACTATGGCTACACCTTC	CASSLSGVNYGYTF
TRBV2	TRBJ2-3	NA	NA	TGTGCCAGCCATAACTTGGGCACAGATACGCAGTATTTT	CASHNLGTDTQYF
TRBV4-3	TRBJ2-1	NA	NA	TGCGCCAGCAGCCAAGATCCCCAGTACTTCAATGAGCAGTTCTTC	CASSQDPQYFNEQFF
TRBV5-1	TRBJ1-3	NA	NA	TGCGCCAGCAGCTCGGTGGCAGGTCGGGTTGGAAACACCATATATTTT	CASSSVAGRVGNTIYF
TRBV18	TRBJ1-3	once	TRBD1	TGTGCCAGCTCACCTACCGGGACAGGGGGAGGCTCTGGAAACACCATATATTTT	CASSPTGTGGGSGNTIYF
TRBV5-1	TRBJ2-2	NA	NA	TGCGCCAGCAGCTTGGGGCTGGGTCTCGGGGAGCTGTTTTTT	CASSLGLGLGELFF
TRBV5-6	TRBJ2-5	NA	NA	TGTGCCAGCAGCTTGATGGGGACCCAGTACTTC	CASSLMGTQYF
TRBV7-9	TRBJ2-7	NA	TRBD1	TGTGCCAGCAGCACACGGGACAGGCCGACGAGTTCCGAGCAGTACTTC	CASSTRDRPTSSEQYF
TRBV5-4	TRBJ1-6	NA	TRBD1	TGTGCCAGCAGCCAATCAGGGACAGGGGTTTCACCCCTCCACTTT	CASSQSGTGVSPLHF